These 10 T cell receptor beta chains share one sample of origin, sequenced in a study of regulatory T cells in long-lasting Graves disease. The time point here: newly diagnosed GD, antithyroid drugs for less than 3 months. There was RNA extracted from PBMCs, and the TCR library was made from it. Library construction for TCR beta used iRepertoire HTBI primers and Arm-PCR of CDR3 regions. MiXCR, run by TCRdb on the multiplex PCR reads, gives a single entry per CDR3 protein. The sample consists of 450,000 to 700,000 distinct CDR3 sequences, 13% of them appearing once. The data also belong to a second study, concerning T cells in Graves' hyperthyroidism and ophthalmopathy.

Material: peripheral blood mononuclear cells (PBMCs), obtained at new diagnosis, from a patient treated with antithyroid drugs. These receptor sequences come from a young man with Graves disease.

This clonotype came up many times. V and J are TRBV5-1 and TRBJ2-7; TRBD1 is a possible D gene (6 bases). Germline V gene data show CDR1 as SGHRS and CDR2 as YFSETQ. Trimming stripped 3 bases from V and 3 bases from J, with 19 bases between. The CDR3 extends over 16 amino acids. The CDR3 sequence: CASSSQQQGGGYEQYF. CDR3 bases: TGCGCCAGCAGCTCACAACAACAGGGTGGGGGCTACGAGCAGTACTTC.

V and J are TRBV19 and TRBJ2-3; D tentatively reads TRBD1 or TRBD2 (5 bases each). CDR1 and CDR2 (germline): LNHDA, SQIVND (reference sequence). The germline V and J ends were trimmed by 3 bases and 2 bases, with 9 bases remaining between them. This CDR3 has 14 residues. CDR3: CASSIGDHTDTQYF. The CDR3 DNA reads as TGTGCCAGTAGTATTGGGGACCACACAGATACGCAGTATTTT.

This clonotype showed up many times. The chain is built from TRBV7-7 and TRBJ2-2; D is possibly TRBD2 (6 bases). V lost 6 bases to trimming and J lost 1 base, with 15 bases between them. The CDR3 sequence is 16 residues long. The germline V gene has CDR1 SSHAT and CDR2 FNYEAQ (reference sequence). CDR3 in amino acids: CASRPRQGGNTGELFF. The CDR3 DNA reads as TGTGCCAGCAGACCCCGTCAGGGAGGGAACACCGGGGAGCTGTTTTTT. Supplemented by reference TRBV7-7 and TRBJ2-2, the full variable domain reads GAGVSQSPRYKVTKRGQDVTLRCDPISSHATLYWYQQALGQGPEFLTYFNYEAQPDKSGLPSDRFSAERPEGSISTLTIQRTEQRDSAMYRCASRPRQGGNTGELFFGEGSRLTVL.

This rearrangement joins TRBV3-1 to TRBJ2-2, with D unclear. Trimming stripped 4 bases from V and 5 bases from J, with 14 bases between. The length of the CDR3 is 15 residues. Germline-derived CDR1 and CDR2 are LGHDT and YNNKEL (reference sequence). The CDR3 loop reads CASSPGYPQTGELFF. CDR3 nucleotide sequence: TGTGCCAGCAGCCCTGGATACCCCCAGACCGGGGAGCTGTTTTTT.

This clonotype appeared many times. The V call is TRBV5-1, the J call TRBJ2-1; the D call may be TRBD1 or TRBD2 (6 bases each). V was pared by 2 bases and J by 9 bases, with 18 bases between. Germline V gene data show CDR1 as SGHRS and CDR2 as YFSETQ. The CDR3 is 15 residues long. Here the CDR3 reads CASSFNLIEGGEQFF. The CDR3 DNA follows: TGCGCCAGCAGCTTCAACCTCATCGAGGGGGGTGAGCAGTTCTTC.

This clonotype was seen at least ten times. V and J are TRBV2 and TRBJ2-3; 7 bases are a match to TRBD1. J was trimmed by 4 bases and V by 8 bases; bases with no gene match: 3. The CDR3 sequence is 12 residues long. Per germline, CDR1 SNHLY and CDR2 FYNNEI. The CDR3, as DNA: TGTGCCAGCCCAGGGGGACCAGATACGCAGTATTTT. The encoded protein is CASPGGPDTQYF.

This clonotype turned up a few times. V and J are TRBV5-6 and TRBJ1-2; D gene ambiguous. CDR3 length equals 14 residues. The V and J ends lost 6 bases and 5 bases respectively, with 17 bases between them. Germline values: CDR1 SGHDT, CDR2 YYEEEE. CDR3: CASTNNGVRYGYTF. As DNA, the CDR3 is TGTGCCAGCACCAATAACGGGGTTAGATATGGCTACACCTTC.

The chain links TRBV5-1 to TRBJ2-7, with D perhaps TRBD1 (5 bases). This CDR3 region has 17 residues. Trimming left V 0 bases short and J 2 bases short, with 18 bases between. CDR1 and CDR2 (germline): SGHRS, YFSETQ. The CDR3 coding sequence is TGCGCCAGCAGCTTGGGTTCAAGGGGCTCATTCCCCTACGAGCAGTACTTC. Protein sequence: CASSLGSRGSFPYEQYF.

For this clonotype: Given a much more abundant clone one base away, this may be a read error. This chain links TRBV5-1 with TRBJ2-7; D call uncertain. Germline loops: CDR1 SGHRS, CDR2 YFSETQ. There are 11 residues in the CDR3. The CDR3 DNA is TGCGCCAGTAAGTCCAACTACGGGCAGTACTTC. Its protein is CASKSNYGQYF.

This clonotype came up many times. The CDR3 DNA reads TGTGCCATCAGTGATTCAAGATCACCCCTCCACTTT. Translated: CAISDSRSPLHF. The chain carries TRBV10-3 and TRBJ1-6, with unresolved D. Germline values: CDR1 ENHRY, CDR2 SYGVKD. Trimming stripped 3 bases from V and 10 bases from J, with 7 bases between. The CDR3 is 12 amino acids.